This TCR beta chain was identified in a study of blood T cell repertoires in COVID-19. Looking at the study overall: Sites in the United States, Italy and Spain provided acute and convalescent COVID-19 samples.

Generated by immunoSEQ multiplex PCR, the TCRdb table keeps only in-frame clones and is missing some. The repertoire holds 250,000 to 300,000 clones, roughly 89% seen once, with less than 2% in the top ten. This CDR3 has 12 amino acids. Trimming removed 5 bases from V and 10 bases from J; junction bases left unmatched: 6. Germline values: CDR1 SGHAT, CDR2 FQNNGV. The clonotype was recovered from a woman between 35 and 50 years old who had recovered from COVID-19. This sequence joins TRBV11-2 and TRBJ1-1, with 8 bases identical to TRBD1. Input material: PBMCs or T cells enriched from blood (not recorded which). CDR3 in amino acids: CASSPGQGRAFF. CDR3 nucleotides: TGTGCCAGCAGCCCTGGACAGGGTCGAGCTTTCTTT.